This T cell receptor (beta chain) appears in the sequencing data of a study of Ad26.COV2.S vaccination and SARS-CoV-2 variants. Looking at the study overall: Donor had been placed in the Ad26.COV2.S arm of the COV1001 trial.

CDR3 length: 15 residues. Trimming shortened V by 2 bases and J by 3 bases, and 12 bases separated the two germline ends. Germline CDR1 and CDR2: SGHTS and YDEGEE. The data were produced by immunoSEQ multiplex PCR, yet TCRdb's version contains in-frame clones alone and is incomplete. The sample has about 420,000 clones; roughly 88% are singletons. This clone was seen once. Antigen specificity is unknown. Points from the study as a whole: A substantial breadth of spike-specific CD8+ and CD4+ T cell responses after vaccination has been reported. It was vaccine recipients, not placebo recipients, who had the higher spike-specific TCR breadth.

Treatment meaning: about 20 received Ad26.COV2.S at low or high dose, single or two shots; about 5 received placebo; per-sample allocation not given. Repertoires come from day 63 after the first vaccine or placebo injection. This TCR derives from a person between 18 and 65 years old who received the Ad26.COV2.S COVID-19 vaccine or a placebo. The source was peripheral blood, collected in a trial of Ad26.COV2.S vaccine versus placebo. V usage is TRBV5-8 and J usage is TRBJ1-5; D gene ambiguous. The CDR3, as DNA: TGTGCCAGCAGCTTAAGAACCTTTACCAATCAGCCCCAGCATTTT. Translation gives CASSLRTFTNQPQHF. Variable domain in full (rest from reference TRBV5-8 and TRBJ1-5): EAGVTQSPTHLIKTRGQQATLRCSPISGHTSVYWYQQALGLGLQFLLWYDEGEERNRGNFPPRFSGRQFPNYSSELNVNALELEDSALYLCASSLRTFTNQPQHFGDGTRLSIL.